Listed below are T cell receptor beta chains from one sample, sequenced in a study of blood T cell repertoires in COVID-19. Clones were sequenced by immunoSEQ multiplex PCR, and TCRdb holds only the in-frame ones, with some missing. There are some 120,000 clones in the sample; about 85% occur only once, and 1.5% to 2% lies in the top ten. The sample comprised peripheral blood. Every receptor here comes from a man aged 65-85 years with acute or convalescent COVID-19. Each CDR3 is given with its conserved first and last residue. Fields, in order: CDR3 length, D gene, V gene, J gene, clone size, CDR3 DNA, CDR3 protein. D genes are given only for firm matches. Clone sizes are given selectively: once, few, many, or a class where the clone is expanded.

length: 13; D: -; V: TRBV12-3/TRBV12-4; J: TRBJ1-5; size: -; DNA: TGTGCCAGCAGTTTTACGGGAAATCAGCCCCAGCATTTT; CDR3: CASSFTGNQPQHF
length: 17; D: -; V: TRBV9; J: TRBJ1-3; size: -; DNA: TGTGCCAGCAGCGTAGGAGGGAGGACGGGCGCTGGAAACACCATATATTTT; CDR3: CASSVGGRTGAGNTIYF
length: 15; D: -; V: TRBV4-2; J: TRBJ1-3; size: few; DNA: TGTGCCAGCAGCCTCCGTGGGGAGTCGGGAAACACCATATATTTT; CDR3: CASSLRGESGNTIYF
length: 18; D: -; V: TRBV15; J: TRBJ1-5; size: -; DNA: TGTGCCACCAGCACCCCCCTGGGGGGGGCCTCCGGCAATCAGCCCCAGCATTTT; CDR3: CATSTPLGGASGNQPQHF
length: 13; D: -; V: TRBV29-1; J: TRBJ2-6; size: -; DNA: TGCAGCGTTGACAGGGTCGGGGCCAACGTCCTGACTTTC; CDR3: CSVDRVGANVLTF
length: 15; D: -; V: TRBV25-1; J: TRBJ1-3; size: -; DNA: TGTGCCAGCAGTGAATCCCAGGGCTCTGGAAACACCATATATTTT; CDR3: CASSESQGSGNTIYF
length: 15; D: -; V: TRBV5-1; J: TRBJ1-1; size: -; DNA: TGCGCCAGCAGCTTGACTAGAGTTACGAACACTGAAGCTTTCTTT; CDR3: CASSLTRVTNTEAFF
length: 15; D: -; V: TRBV10-3; J: TRBJ1-1; size: -; DNA: TGTGCCATCAGTGGGGTAGGCGGGAGGAACACTGAAGCTTTCTTT; CDR3: CAISGVGGRNTEAFF
length: 15; D: TRBD1; V: TRBV4-2; J: TRBJ1-2; size: -; DNA: TGTGCCAGCAGCCAAGAGTGGACAGGGGACTATGGCTACACCTTC; CDR3: CASSQEWTGDYGYTF
length: 13; D: -; V: TRBV5-5; J: TRBJ2-1; size: few; DNA: TGTGCCAGCAGCTCAGCGCAGGGCAATGAGCAGTTCTTC; CDR3: CASSSAQGNEQFF
length: 14; D: -; V: TRBV11-2; J: TRBJ2-3; size: -; DNA: TGTGCCAGCAGCTTAGGTGACTCCTCGGATACGCAGTATTTT; CDR3: CASSLGDSSDTQYF
length: 16; D: TRBD1; V: TRBV7-8; J: TRBJ2-5; size: -; DNA: TGTGCCAGCAGCCTACGATCCGGGACAGGCCTAGAGACCCAGTACTTC; CDR3: CASSLRSGTGLETQYF
length: 16; D: TRBD1; V: TRBV6-1; J: TRBJ1-1; size: -; DNA: TGTGCCAGCAGTGCCCGCGGACAACAGGGGAGTACTGAAGCTTTCTTT; CDR3: CASSARGQQGSTEAFF
length: 16; D: TRBD1; V: TRBV7-8; J: TRBJ2-1; size: -; DNA: TGTGCCAGCAGACGTGGGACAGGGGGTATATACAATGAGCAGTTCTTC; CDR3: CASRRGTGGIYNEQFF
length: 14; D: TRBD1; V: TRBV28; J: TRBJ1-2; size: -; DNA: TGTGCCAGCAGTATGGCCGGGACAGGGTTCGGCTACACCTTC; CDR3: CASSMAGTGFGYTF
length: 13; D: -; V: TRBV7-9; J: TRBJ1-2; size: -; DNA: TGTGCCAGCAGCGCCGGGAGGGACGGTGGCTACACCTTC; CDR3: CASSAGRDGGYTF
length: 16; D: TRBD1; V: TRBV6-1; J: TRBJ2-7; size: -; DNA: TGTGCCAGCAGTGCCCACGGAACCGGGACAGGCTACGAGCAGTACTTC; CDR3: CASSAHGTGTGYEQYF
length: 15; D: -; V: TRBV6-5; J: TRBJ2-3; size: -; DNA: TGTGCCAGCAGTTACTGGGGGACTGGCGGAGAAATGCAGTATTTT; CDR3: CASSYWGTGGEMQYF
length: 16; D: TRBD1; V: TRBV5-4; J: TRBJ1-2; size: -; DNA: TGTGCCAGCAGCGAAGACAGGGGCTCCTTCGGGTATGGCTACACCTTC; CDR3: CASSEDRGSFGYGYTF
length: 13; D: -; V: TRBV7-4; J: TRBJ1-1; size: few; DNA: TGTGCCAGCAGCTTACTTTTGGGGACCGGGGGTTTCTTT; CDR3: CASSLLLGTGGFF
length: 14; D: -; V: TRBV2; J: TRBJ1-5; size: -; DNA: TGTGCCAGCAGTGCCAGGGGTGAGAGGCAGCCCCAGCATTTT; CDR3: CASSARGERQPQHF
length: 15; D: -; V: TRBV7-9; J: TRBJ2-7; size: -; DNA: TGTGCCAGCAGCTTAGGGGGAACGGGGTCCTACGAGCAGTACTTC; CDR3: CASSLGGTGSYEQYF
length: 12; D: -; V: TRBV12-3/TRBV12-4; J: TRBJ1-2; size: -; DNA: TGTGCCAGCAGCCCGGGGTTGGGTGGCTACACCTTC; CDR3: CASSPGLGGYTF
length: 15; D: -; V: TRBV5-4; J: TRBJ1-4; size: -; DNA: TGTGCCAGCAGCTTGAGGAGGGGAATAGTTGAAAAACTGTTTTTT; CDR3: CASSLRRGIVEKLFF
length: 14; D: TRBD1; V: TRBV6-4; J: TRBJ2-7; size: -; DNA: TGTGCCACTCCCACAGGGGCTCTCGGGAATGAGCAGTACTTC; CDR3: CATPTGALGNEQYF
length: 13; D: -; V: TRBV6-5; J: TRBJ2-7; size: -; DNA: TGTGCCAGCAGTTTCCCTGGGAGTGTAGAGCAGTACTTC; CDR3: CASSFPGSVEQYF
length: 16; D: TRBD2; V: TRBV5-4; J: TRBJ2-3; size: once; DNA: TGTGCCAGCAGCTTGGAACTGGGACTAGAACTTGGTACGCAGTATTTT; CDR3: CASSLELGLELGTQYF
length: 19; D: TRBD1; V: TRBV29-1; J: TRBJ2-7; size: -; DNA: TGCAGCTCAGTGGGGGCCGCGGGACAGGGGCATAGGTTTTACTACGAGCAGTACTTC; CDR3: CSSVGAAGQGHRFYYEQYF
length: 12; D: -; V: TRBV2; J: TRBJ2-7; size: -; DNA: TGTGCCAGCAGGGGGCAGGGATACGAGCAGTACTTC; CDR3: CASRGQGYEQYF